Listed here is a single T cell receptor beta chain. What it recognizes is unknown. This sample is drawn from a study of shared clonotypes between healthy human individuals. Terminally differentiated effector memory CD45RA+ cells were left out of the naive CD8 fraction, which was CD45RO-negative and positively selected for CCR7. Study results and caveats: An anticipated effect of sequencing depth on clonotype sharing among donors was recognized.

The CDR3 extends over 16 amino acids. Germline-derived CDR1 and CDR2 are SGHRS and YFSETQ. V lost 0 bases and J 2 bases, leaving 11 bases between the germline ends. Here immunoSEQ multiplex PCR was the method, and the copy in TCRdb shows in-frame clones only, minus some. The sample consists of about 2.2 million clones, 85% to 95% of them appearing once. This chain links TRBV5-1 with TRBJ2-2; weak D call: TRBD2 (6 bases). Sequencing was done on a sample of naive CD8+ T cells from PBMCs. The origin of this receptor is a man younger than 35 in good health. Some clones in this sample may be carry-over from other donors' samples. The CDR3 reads CASSLGVAVNTGELFF. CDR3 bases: TGCGCCAGCAGCTTGGGAGTAGCGGTTAACACCGGGGAGCTGTTTTTT. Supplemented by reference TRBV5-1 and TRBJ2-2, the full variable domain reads KAGVTQTPRYLIKTRGQQVTLSCSPISGHRSVSWYQQTPGQGLQFLFEYFSETQRNKGNFPGRFSGRQFSNSRSEMNVSTLELGDSALYLCASSLGVAVNTGELFFGEGSRLTVL.